This TCR beta chain was profiled in a study of cytomegalovirus exposure and HLA in healthy donors. Looking at the study overall: An analysis done earlier identified 90 million to 120 million unique TCR beta sequences from around 180 million T cells.

The PCR was carried out with 60 Vbeta primers and 13 Jbeta primers. Authors' processing steps: Approximately 83 million unique TCR beta chains, roughly 11 million shared, were counted in a later analysis. Repertoires were generated with immunoSEQ multiplex PCR, while TCRdb's copy carries only in-frame clones and drops some. V, J and clone size were drawn from that table, and D and trimming were deduced from the DNA. The sample table sets out about 58,000 clones. V was cut by 1 base and J by 0 bases, with 7 bases left in between. The CDR3 runs 14 residues. Germline V lookup: CDR1 LNHNV, CDR2 YYDKDF (reference sequence).

The gene calls are TRBV15 and TRBJ2-7; no clear D. The clonotype was recovered from a woman aged 18-29 years in good health and CMV-seronegative. Sequencing was done on a sample of PBMCs. The CDR3 is CATSRAHSSYEQYF. The CDR3, as DNA: TGTGCCACCAGCAGAGCTCACAGCTCCTACGAGCAGTACTTC. Based on the CDR3 plus reference TRBV15 and TRBJ2-7, the full variable domain is DAMVIQNPRYQVTQFGKPVTLSCSQTLNHNVMYWYQQKSSQAPKLLFHYYDKDFNNEADTPDNFQSRRPNTSFCFLDIRSPGLGDTAMYLCATSRAHSSYEQYFGPGTRLTVT.